A selection of T cell receptor beta chains follows, all from one sample in a study of cytomegalovirus exposure and HLA in healthy donors. Sequenced by immunoSEQ multiplex PCR; TCRdb stores in-frame clones only, minus some. The repertoire has fewer than 250,000 clones, more than 75% of them found once; the top ten carry approximately 5.7%. The sample was PBMCs. These receptors came from a man aged 40-49 years in good health and CMV-seropositive. CDR3s include the opening cysteine and the closing phenylalanine or tryptophan. The D gene is left open where the match is weak. Clone size, where shown, is once, few, many, or a class for clones that have expanded.

CDR3aa: CASGPGSNEYF; CDR3nt: TGTGCCAGCGGCCCCGGGAGCAACGAGTACTTC; d_gene: NA; v_gene: TRBV27; j_gene: TRBJ2-5; abundance: NA
CDR3aa: CASRANTEAFF; CDR3nt: TGTGCCAGCAGGGCCAACACTGAAGCTTTCTTT; d_gene: NA; v_gene: TRBV27; j_gene: TRBJ1-1; abundance: NA
CDR3aa: CASSPPKGGGTEAFF; CDR3nt: TGTGCCAGTAGCCCCCCGAAGGGTGGAGGGACTGAAGCTTTCTTT; d_gene: NA; v_gene: TRBV19; j_gene: TRBJ1-1; abundance: NA
CDR3aa: CASSSQGDTEAFF; CDR3nt: TGCGCCAGCAGCTCCCAGGGCGACACTGAAGCTTTCTTT; d_gene: NA; v_gene: TRBV5-1; j_gene: TRBJ1-1; abundance: NA
CDR3aa: CASSVGLAGGRFF; CDR3nt: TGTGCCAGCAGCGTAGGACTAGCGGGAGGAAGGTTCTTC; d_gene: TRBD2; v_gene: TRBV9; j_gene: TRBJ2-1; abundance: NA
CDR3aa: CASSPASDSYEQYF; CDR3nt: TGTGCCAGCAGCCCGGCTAGCGACTCCTACGAGCAGTACTTC; d_gene: NA; v_gene: TRBV7-3; j_gene: TRBJ2-7; abundance: once
CDR3aa: CASTAYGVTDTQYF; CDR3nt: TGTGCCAGCACAGCCTACGGGGTCACAGATACGCAGTATTTT; d_gene: NA; v_gene: TRBV27; j_gene: TRBJ2-3; abundance: NA
CDR3aa: CASVPLAVEAFF; CDR3nt: TGTGCCAGCGTACCCCTCGCGGTTGAAGCTTTCTTT; d_gene: NA; v_gene: TRBV11-2; j_gene: TRBJ1-1; abundance: NA
CDR3aa: CASSIGRVPAEAFF; CDR3nt: TGTGCCAGTAGTATAGGCAGGGTCCCCGCTGAAGCTTTCTTT; d_gene: NA; v_gene: TRBV19; j_gene: TRBJ1-1; abundance: NA
CDR3aa: CAIRQDNSPLHF; CDR3nt: TGTGCCATCAGGCAGGATAATTCACCCCTCCACTTT; d_gene: NA; v_gene: TRBV10-3; j_gene: TRBJ1-6; abundance: once
CDR3aa: CASSKTGGEQPQHF; CDR3nt: TGTGCCAGCAGCAAGACAGGGGGCGAACAGCCCCAGCATTTT; d_gene: TRBD1; v_gene: TRBV7-8; j_gene: TRBJ1-5; abundance: NA
CDR3aa: CASSGTYNTGELFF; CDR3nt: TGTGCCAGCTCCGGGACATACAACACCGGGGAGCTGTTTTTT; d_gene: NA; v_gene: TRBV5-4; j_gene: TRBJ2-2; abundance: NA
CDR3aa: CASSTSGRPPEQYF; CDR3nt: TGTGCCAGTAGTACCTCCGGCAGGCCGCCCGAGCAGTACTTC; d_gene: NA; v_gene: TRBV19; j_gene: TRBJ2-7; abundance: NA
CDR3aa: CTSSQDPQSDTQYF; CDR3nt: TGCACCAGCAGCCAAGATCCTCAGTCAGATACGCAGTATTTT; d_gene: NA; v_gene: TRBV1; j_gene: TRBJ2-3; abundance: NA
CDR3aa: CASSPRRHYGYTF; CDR3nt: TGTGCCAGCAGCCCGAGGAGGCACTATGGCTACACCTTC; d_gene: NA; v_gene: TRBV28; j_gene: TRBJ1-2; abundance: NA
CDR3aa: CASSTGGQTEAFF; CDR3nt: TGTGCCAGCTCCACGGGGGGGCAAACTGAAGCTTTCTTT; d_gene: NA; v_gene: TRBV11-2; j_gene: TRBJ1-1; abundance: NA
CDR3aa: CASSQFDRAYEQYF; CDR3nt: TGTGCCAGCAGCCAATTCGACAGGGCCTACGAGCAGTACTTC; d_gene: TRBD1; v_gene: TRBV7-9; j_gene: TRBJ2-7; abundance: NA
CDR3aa: CASSPLRSGWEAFF; CDR3nt: TGTGCCAGCAGTCCCCTTCGATCGGGGTGGGAAGCTTTCTTT; d_gene: NA; v_gene: TRBV28; j_gene: TRBJ1-1; abundance: NA
CDR3aa: CASTNRDRGLAFF; CDR3nt: TGTGCCAGCACCAACCGGGACAGGGGGCTGGCTTTCTTT; d_gene: TRBD1; v_gene: TRBV6-1; j_gene: TRBJ1-1; abundance: NA
CDR3aa: CAWRLGGSYEQYF; CDR3nt: TGTGCCTGGCGCCTCGGCGGTTCCTACGAGCAGTACTTC; d_gene: NA; v_gene: TRBV30; j_gene: TRBJ2-7; abundance: NA
CDR3aa: CASSLRGRGRFNQPQHF; CDR3nt: TGTGCCAGCAGCCTCAGGGGCAGGGGCCGCTTCAATCAGCCCCAGCATTTT; d_gene: NA; v_gene: TRBV5-6; j_gene: TRBJ1-5; abundance: NA